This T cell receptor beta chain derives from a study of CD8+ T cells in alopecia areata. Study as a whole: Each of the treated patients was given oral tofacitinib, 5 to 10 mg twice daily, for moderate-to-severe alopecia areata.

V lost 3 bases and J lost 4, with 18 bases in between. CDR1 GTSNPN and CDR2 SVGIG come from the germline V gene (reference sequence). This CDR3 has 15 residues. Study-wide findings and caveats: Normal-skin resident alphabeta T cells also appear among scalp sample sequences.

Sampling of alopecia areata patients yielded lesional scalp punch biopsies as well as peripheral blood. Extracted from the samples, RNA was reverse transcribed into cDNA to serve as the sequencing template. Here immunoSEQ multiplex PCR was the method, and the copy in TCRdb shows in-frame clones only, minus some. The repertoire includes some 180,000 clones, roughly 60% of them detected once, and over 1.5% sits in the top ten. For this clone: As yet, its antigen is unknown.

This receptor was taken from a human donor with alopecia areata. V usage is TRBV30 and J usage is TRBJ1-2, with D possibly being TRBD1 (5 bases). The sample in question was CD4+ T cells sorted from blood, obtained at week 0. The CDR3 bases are TGTGCCTGGAGACCCGGGAGTCTTGGGGGCTATGGCTACACCTTC. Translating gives CAWRPGSLGGYGYTF.